This TCR beta chain was captured in a study of immune evolution from preneoplasia to lung adenocarcinoma. Study-level findings and limits: From normal lung to invasive adenocarcinoma, top clone frequencies appeared to decrease. Later-stage lesions appeared to have more T cells, more diversity, less clonality.

Assay: immunoSEQ multiplex PCR; the TCRdb copy retains only in-frame clones and omits some. Of more than 2,500 clones listed, about 90% were seen once; the top ten hold around 3.7%. The CDR3 is 12 amino acids. Trimming shortened V by 2 bases and J by 3 bases, and 4 bases separated the two germline ends. Germline CDR1 is MDHEN and CDR2 is SYDVKM. Resections took place in Japan or China from the mid-2010s to the late 2010s. H&E slides confirmed each diagnosis, reviewed by two pathologists independently. A remark on this clone: The target antigen is unknown.

The chain couples TRBV28 to TRBJ1-2; no firm D call. The TCR sequence derives from a person aged 70 to 80 with lung adenocarcinoma. The material sequenced was FFPE adjacent normal lung tissue. In DNA, the CDR3 is TGTGCCAGCAGTTTAACAGACTATGGCTACACCTTC. It translates to CASSLTDYGYTF.